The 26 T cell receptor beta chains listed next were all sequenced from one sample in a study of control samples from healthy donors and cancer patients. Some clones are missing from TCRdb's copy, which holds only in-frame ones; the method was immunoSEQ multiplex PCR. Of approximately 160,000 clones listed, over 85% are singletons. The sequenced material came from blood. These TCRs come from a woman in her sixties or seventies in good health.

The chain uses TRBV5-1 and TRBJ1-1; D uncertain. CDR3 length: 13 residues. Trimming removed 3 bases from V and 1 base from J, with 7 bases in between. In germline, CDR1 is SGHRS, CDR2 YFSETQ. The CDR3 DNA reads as TGCGCCAGCAGCTCGTCGAAGAACACTGAAGCTTTCTTT. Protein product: CASSSSKNTEAFF.

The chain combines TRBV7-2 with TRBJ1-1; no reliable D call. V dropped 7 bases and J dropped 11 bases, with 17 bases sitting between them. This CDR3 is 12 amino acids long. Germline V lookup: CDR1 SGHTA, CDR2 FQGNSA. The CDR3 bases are TGTGCCAGCACCCCCGGCGGGCAGATGGCTTTCTTT. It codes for CASTPGGQMAFF.

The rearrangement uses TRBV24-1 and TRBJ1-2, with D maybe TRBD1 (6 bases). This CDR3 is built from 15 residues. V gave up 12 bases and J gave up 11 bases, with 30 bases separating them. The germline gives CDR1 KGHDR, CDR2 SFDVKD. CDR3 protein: CAPRGTGGPLGVYTF. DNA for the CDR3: TGTGCCCCCCGGGGGACCGGGGGCCCCCTTGGCGTGTACACCTTC.

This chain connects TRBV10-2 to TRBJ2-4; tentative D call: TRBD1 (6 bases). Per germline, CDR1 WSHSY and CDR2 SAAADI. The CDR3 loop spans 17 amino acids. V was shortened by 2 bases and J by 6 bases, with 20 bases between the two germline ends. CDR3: CASSEGVGTMVVNIQYF. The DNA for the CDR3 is TGCGCCAGCAGTGAGGGGGTGGGGACAATGGTTGTAAACATTCAGTACTTC.

CDR3 in amino acids: CASSESGGGAGELFF. In DNA, the CDR3 is TGTGCCAGCAGTGAAAGCGGGGGAGGTGCCGGGGAGCTGTTTTTT. The chain couples TRBV2 to TRBJ2-2; TRBD2 matches at 8 bases. Germline CDR1 and CDR2: SNHLY and FYNNEI. CDR3 size: 15 residues. Trimming at V came to 2 bases and at J to 6 bases, leaving 5 bases not matched to a gene. Complete variable domain (other parts from reference TRBV2 and TRBJ2-2): EPEVTQTPSHQVTQMGQEVILRCVPISNHLYFYWYRQILGQKVEFLVSFYNNEISEKSEIFDDQFSVERPDGSNFTLKIRSTKLEDSAMYFCASSESGGGAGELFFGEGSRLTVL.

The CDR3 reads CASSLQFNEKLFF. The CDR3 coding sequence is TGCGCCAGCAGTTTACAGTTTAATGAAAAACTGTTTTTT. The chain links TRBV5-1 to TRBJ1-4; D not resolved. This CDR3 is 13 amino acids long. V was trimmed by 5 bases and J by 4 bases, leaving 9 bases between them. The germline V gene has CDR1 SGHRS and CDR2 YFSETQ.

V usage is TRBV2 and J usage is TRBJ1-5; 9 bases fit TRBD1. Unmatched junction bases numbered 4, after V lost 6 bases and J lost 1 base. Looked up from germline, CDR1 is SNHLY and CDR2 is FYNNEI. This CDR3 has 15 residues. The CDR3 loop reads CASSPTGGSNQPQHF. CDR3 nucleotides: TGTGCCAGCAGCCCTACAGGGGGCAGCAATCAGCCCCAGCATTTT.

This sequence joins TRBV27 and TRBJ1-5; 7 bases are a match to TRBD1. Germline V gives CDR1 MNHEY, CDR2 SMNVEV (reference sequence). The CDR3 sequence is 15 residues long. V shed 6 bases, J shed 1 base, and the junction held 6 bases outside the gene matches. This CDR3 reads CASSADRESNQPQHF. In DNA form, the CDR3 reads TGTGCCAGCAGCGCAGACAGGGAGAGCAATCAGCCCCAGCATTTT.

The CDR3 sequence: CASSLEGAQGVGNTIYF. For the CDR3, the DNA is TGTGCCAGCAGCTTAGAAGGAGCGCAGGGTGTAGGAAACACCATATATTTT. The rearrangement uses TRBV7-8 and TRBJ1-3, with D maybe TRBD1 (5 bases). There are 17 residues in the CDR3. The V and J ends lost 1 base and 4 bases respectively, with 17 bases between them. Germline V gene data show CDR1 as SGHVS and CDR2 as FQNEAQ.

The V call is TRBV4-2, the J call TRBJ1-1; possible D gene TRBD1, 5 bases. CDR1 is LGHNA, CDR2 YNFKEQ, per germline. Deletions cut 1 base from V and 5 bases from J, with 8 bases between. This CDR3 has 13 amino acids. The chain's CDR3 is CASSQGGETEAFF. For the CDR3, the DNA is TGTGCCAGCAGCCAAGGGGGGGAGACTGAAGCTTTCTTT.

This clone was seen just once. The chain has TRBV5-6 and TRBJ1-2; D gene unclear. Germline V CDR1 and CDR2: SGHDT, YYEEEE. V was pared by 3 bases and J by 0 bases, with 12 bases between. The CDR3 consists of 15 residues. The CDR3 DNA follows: TGTGCCAGCAGCTCCCCCTCCGCAGCTAACTATGGCTACACCTTC. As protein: CASSSPSAANYGYTF.

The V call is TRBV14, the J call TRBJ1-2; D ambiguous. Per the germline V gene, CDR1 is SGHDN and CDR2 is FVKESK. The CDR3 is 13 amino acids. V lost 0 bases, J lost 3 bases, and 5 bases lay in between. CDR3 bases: TGTGCCAGCAGCCAAGATTTGGACTATGGCTACACCTTC. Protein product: CASSQDLDYGYTF.

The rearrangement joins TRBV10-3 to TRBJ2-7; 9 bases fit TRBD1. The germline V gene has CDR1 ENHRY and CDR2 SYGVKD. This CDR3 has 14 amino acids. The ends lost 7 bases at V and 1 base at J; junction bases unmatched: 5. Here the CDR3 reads CAIIRGQGSYEQYF. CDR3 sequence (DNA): TGTGCCATCATCCGGGGACAGGGTTCCTACGAGCAGTACTTC.

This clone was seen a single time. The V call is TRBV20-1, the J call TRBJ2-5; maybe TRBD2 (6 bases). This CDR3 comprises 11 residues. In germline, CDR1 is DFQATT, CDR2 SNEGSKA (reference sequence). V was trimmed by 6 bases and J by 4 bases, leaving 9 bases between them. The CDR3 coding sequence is TGCAGTGCGGAGACTAGAGAGACCCAGTACTTC. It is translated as CSAETRETQYF.

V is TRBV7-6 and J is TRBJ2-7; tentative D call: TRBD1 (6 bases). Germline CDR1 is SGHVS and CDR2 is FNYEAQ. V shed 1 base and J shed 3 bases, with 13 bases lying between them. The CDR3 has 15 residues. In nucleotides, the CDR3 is TGTGCCAGCAGCTTAGGTTCGGGACAAATCTACGAGCAGTACTTC. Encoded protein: CASSLGSGQIYEQYF.

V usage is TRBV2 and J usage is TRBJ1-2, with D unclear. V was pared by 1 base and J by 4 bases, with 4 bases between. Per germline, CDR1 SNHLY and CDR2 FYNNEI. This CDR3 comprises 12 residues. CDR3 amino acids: CASSEGSYGYTF. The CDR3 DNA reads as TGTGCCAGCAGTGAAGGGTCCTATGGCTACACCTTC. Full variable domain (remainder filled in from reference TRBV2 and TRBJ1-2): EPEVTQTPSHQVTQMGQEVILRCVPISNHLYFYWYRQILGQKVEFLVSFYNNEISEKSEIFDDQFSVERPDGSNFTLKIRSTKLEDSAMYFCASSEGSYGYTFGSGTRLTVV.

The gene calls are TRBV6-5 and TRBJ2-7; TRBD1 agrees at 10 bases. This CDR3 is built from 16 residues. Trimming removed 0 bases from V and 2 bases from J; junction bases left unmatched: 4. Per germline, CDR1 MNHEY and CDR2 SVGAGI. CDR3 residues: CASSYSGTGDTYEQYF. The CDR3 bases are TGTGCCAGCAGTTACTCGGGGACAGGGGACACCTACGAGCAGTACTTC.

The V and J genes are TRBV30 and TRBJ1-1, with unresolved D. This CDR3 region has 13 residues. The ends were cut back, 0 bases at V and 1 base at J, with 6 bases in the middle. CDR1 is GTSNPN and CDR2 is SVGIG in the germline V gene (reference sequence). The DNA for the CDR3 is TGTGCCTGGAGTGTTGTGGGGAACACTGAAGCTTTCTTT. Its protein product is CAWSVVGNTEAFF. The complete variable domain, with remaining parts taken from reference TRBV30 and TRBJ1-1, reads SQTIHQWPATLVQPVGSPLSLECTVEGTSNPNLYWYRQAAGRGLQLLFYSVGIGQISSEVPQNLSASRPQDRQFILSSKKLLLSDSGFYLCAWSVVGNTEAFFGQGTRLTVV.

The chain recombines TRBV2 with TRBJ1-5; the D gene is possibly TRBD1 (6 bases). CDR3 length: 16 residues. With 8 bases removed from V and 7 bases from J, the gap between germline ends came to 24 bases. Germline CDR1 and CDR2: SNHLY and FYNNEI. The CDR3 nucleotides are TGTGCCAGCGTCCCGGGCGTCGCGGGGGCTCAGCAGCCCCAGCATTTT. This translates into CASVPGVAGAQQPQHF.

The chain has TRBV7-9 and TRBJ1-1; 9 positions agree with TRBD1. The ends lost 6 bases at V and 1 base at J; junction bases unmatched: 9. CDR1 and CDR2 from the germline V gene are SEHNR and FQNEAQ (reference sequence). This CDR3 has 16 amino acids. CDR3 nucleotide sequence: TGTGCCAGCAGTCGATTCACAGGGGGCCCGAACACTGAAGCTTTCTTT. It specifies CASSRFTGGPNTEAFF.

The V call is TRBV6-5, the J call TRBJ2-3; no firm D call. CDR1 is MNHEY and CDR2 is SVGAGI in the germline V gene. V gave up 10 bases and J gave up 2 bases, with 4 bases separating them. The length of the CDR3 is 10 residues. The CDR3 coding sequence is TGTGCCACCGACACAGATACGCAGTATTTT. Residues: CATDTDTQYF.

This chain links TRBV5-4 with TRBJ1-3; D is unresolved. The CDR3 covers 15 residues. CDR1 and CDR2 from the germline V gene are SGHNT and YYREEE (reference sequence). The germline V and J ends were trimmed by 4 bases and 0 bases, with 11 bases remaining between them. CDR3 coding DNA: TGTGCCAGCAGCACCGGACTGAGCTCTGGAAACACCATATATTTT. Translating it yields CASSTGLSSGNTIYF.

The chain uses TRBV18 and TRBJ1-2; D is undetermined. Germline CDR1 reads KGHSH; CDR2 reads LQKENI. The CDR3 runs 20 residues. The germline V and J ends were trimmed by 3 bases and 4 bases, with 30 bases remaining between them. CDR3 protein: CASSPQAPVGIGRLSYGYTF. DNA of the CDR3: TGTGCCAGCTCACCCCAGGCCCCGGTCGGAATCGGTCGATTGAGCTATGGCTACACCTTC. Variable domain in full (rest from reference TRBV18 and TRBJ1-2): NAGVMQNPRHLVRRRGQEARLRCSPMKGHSHVYWYRQLPEEGLKFMVYLQKENIIDESGMPKERFSAEFPKEGPSILRIQQVVRGDSAAYFCASSPQAPVGIGRLSYGYTFGSGTRLTVV.

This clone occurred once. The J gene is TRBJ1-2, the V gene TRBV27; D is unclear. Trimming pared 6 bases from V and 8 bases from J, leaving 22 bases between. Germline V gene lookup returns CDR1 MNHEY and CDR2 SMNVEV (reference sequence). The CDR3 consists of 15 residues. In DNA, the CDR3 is TGTGCCAGCAGCCGCACCGGGATCCACGGTGGGGGCTACACCTTC. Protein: CASSRTGIHGGGYTF.

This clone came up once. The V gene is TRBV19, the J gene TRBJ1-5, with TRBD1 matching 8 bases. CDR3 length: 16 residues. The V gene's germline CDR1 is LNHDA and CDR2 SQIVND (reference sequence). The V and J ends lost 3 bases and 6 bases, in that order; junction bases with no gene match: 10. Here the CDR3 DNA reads TGTGCCAGTAGTATTGGGAGGACAGGGTCCCTTCAGCCCCAGCATTTT. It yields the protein CASSIGRTGSLQPQHF.

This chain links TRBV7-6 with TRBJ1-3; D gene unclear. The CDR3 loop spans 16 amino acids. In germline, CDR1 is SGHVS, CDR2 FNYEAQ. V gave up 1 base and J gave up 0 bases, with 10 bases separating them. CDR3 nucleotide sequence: TGTGCCAGCAGCTTAGAGGTGGGGAGCTCTGGAAACACCATATATTTT. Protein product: CASSLEVGSSGNTIYF.